This T cell receptor (beta chain) was sequenced during a study of blood T cell repertoires in COVID-19. This CDR3 comprises 14 residues. Germline V gene data show CDR1 as SGHTA and CDR2 as FQGTGA. V was shortened by 5 bases and J by 4 bases, with 13 bases between the two germline ends. Profiled with immunoSEQ multiplex PCR; TCRdb holds only in-frame clones, not every one. The sample contains more than 110,000 clones, around 90% of which appear only once. This clonotype was sampled from a human donor in a cohort sampled during active COVID-19. The chain links TRBV7-3 to TRBJ2-3; a possible D gene is TRBD2 (6 bases). Sequencing was done on a sample of peripheral blood. Here the CDR3 reads CASSPGGDADTQYF. The CDR3 nucleotides read TGTGCCAGCAGCCCAGGAGGGGACGCAGATACGCAGTATTTT.